This T cell receptor (beta chain) comes out of a study of CXCR3-negative and CXCR3-positive naive CD8 T cells. Libraries were UMI-labeled 5' RACE TRB cDNA. One entry per CDR3 protein, without DNA, is what TCRdb gives after re-calling the 5' RACE reads. Its table records fewer than 95,000 distinct CDR3 sequences. What was sequenced was naive CXCR3- CD8+ T cells from blood. Specified subset: CD45RO-CCR7+CD27+CD95- naive CD8+ T cells lacking CXCR3 (TNR3-). This sequence was found in a human donor in good health. Some clones in this sample may be carry-over from other donors' samples.

CDR3 amino acids: CASSYPGDNEQFF. The rearrangement links TRBV6-2 or TRBV6-3 to TRBJ2-1. Germline CDR1 reads MNHEY; CDR2 reads SVGEGT. The CDR3 has 13 residues.